This T cell receptor beta chain was identified during a study of CD8 T cells in Susac syndrome. Study at large: When their blood was taken, patients with Susac syndrome were therapy-naive, taking corticosteroids, or taking intravenous immunoglobulin alone.

Roughly 0.45 to 1 ug RNA was reverse transcribed with random hexamers. TCRdb re-analysed the immunoSEQ multiplex PCR reads in MiXCR, keeping a single row per CDR3 protein. In the table there are under 300,000 distinct CDR3 sequences, around 96% of which are singletons. The authors sequenced TCR beta from blood CD8+ and CD4+ T cells. All included Susac syndrome patients satisfied recently defined diagnostic criteria for definite or probable disease. The germline V gene encodes CDR1 MDHEN and CDR2 SYDVKM. The length of the CDR3 is 15 residues. Trimming took 3 bases from V and 2 from J; bases not matched to a gene: 4.

Material: CD4+ T cells from PBMCs. The V gene is TRBV28, the J gene TRBJ1-5; TRBD1 agrees at 7 bases. The receptor was isolated from a human donor with Susac syndrome. CDR3 amino acids: CASSFRQGGNQPQHF. The CDR3 DNA sequence: TGTGCCAGCAGTTTCAGACAGGGTGGCAATCAGCCCCAGCATTTT.